These 26 T cell receptor beta chains were sequenced from one sample in a study of Tregs in tolerant kidney transplant recipients. The protocol was immunoSEQ multiplex PCR, while the TCRdb copy is restricted to in-frame clones and leaves out a portion. The sample includes 92,000 or so clones, around 90% of them seen just once. The material sequenced was CD8+ T cells from blood. The receptors stem from a human donor in good health.

V gene TRBV19 combines with J gene TRBJ2-7; D is perhaps TRBD1 or TRBD2 (5 bases each). Per the germline V gene, CDR1 is LNHDA and CDR2 is SQIVND (reference sequence). The CDR3 runs 11 residues. The V and J ends lost 10 bases and 5 bases respectively, with 12 bases between them. The CDR3 DNA follows: TGTGCCACCGAGGGGTTCAACGAGCAGTACTTC. The encoded protein is CATEGFNEQYF.

The chain uses TRBV5-1 and TRBJ1-6, with D perhaps TRBD1 (5 bases). Per the germline V gene, CDR1 is SGHRS and CDR2 is YFSETQ. Trimming took 4 bases from V and 10 from J, leaving 18 bases between them. This CDR3 has 15 amino acids. The CDR3 here is CASSLGRPAVSPLHF. The CDR3 nucleotides are TGCGCCAGCAGCCTGGGACGCCCGGCGGTGTCACCCCTCCACTTT.

DNA of the CDR3: TGTGCCAGCAGCCCACGGCTGAATGAAGCTTTCTTT. It yields the protein CASSPRLNEAFF. The V gene is TRBV9, the J gene TRBJ1-1, with no clear D. V lost 4 bases to trimming and J lost 7 bases, with 11 bases between them. The CDR3 has 12 residues. Germline CDR1 SGDLS, CDR2 YYNGEE.

This sequence joins TRBV7-8 and TRBJ1-5; D gene unclear. Trimming left V 4 bases short and J 6 bases short, with 7 bases between. CDR3 length: 12 amino acids. Germline CDR1 reads SGHVS; CDR2 reads FQNEAQ. CDR3: CASSSFSQPQHF. The CDR3 DNA follows: TGTGCCAGCAGCTCTTTTAGTCAGCCCCAGCATTTT.

For this clone: The sample contains more than one DNA sequence encoding this CDR3. The chain links TRBV27 to TRBJ1-1, with D unclear. The V gene's germline CDR1 is MNHEY and CDR2 SMNVEV (reference sequence). Deletions cut 2 bases from V and 1 base from J, with 5 bases between. This CDR3 comprises 13 residues. The chain's CDR3 is CASSLGWNTEAFF. Written as DNA, the CDR3 is TGTGCCAGCAGTTTAGGTTGGAACACTGAAGCTTTCTTT.

The chain employs TRBV7-9 and TRBJ2-2, with 7 positions matching TRBD2. The CDR3 runs 17 residues. Germline CDR1 and CDR2: SEHNR and FQNEAQ (reference sequence). The V segment lost 1 base and the J segment 0 bases; nucleotides outside the gene matches: 5. As DNA, the CDR3 is TGTGCCAGCAGCTTAGGGGGCGCGGGGGCGAACACCGGGGAGCTGTTTTTT. Its protein is CASSLGGAGANTGELFF.

The chain employs TRBV7-9 and TRBJ2-3; TRBD1 is a possible D gene (5 bases). Deletions cut 6 bases from V and 5 bases from J, with 9 bases between. The CDR3 is made up of 12 amino acids. From germline, CDR1 is SEHNR and CDR2 FQNEAQ (reference sequence). For the CDR3, the DNA is TGTGCCAGCAGGGGGCCGGAAGATACGCAGTATTTT. Residues: CASRGPEDTQYF.

This clone was counted a single time. The chain uses TRBV30 and TRBJ1-5; D unresolved. The CDR3 length is 13 residues. CDR1 GTSNPN and CDR2 SVGIG come from the germline V gene (reference sequence). The germline V and J ends were trimmed by 0 bases and 3 bases, with 6 bases remaining between them. This CDR3 is CAWSVRPNQPQHF. CDR3 DNA: TGTGCCTGGAGTGTGCGGCCCAATCAGCCCCAGCATTTT.

The chain links TRBV6-1 to TRBJ1-1, with a possible D match to TRBD1 (6 bases). Germline-derived CDR1 and CDR2 are MNHNS and SASEGT. Trimming removed 6 bases at V and 5 bases at J, with 16 bases between. The CDR3 loop spans 14 amino acids. The DNA for the CDR3 is TGTGCCAGCAGCCTGCGACAGGCCGGAACTGAAGCTTTCTTT. Its translation: CASSLRQAGTEAFF.

The chain combines TRBV10-1 with TRBJ2-2, with TRBD1 as a possible D gene (7 bases). Trimming stripped 4 bases from V and 0 bases from J, with 21 bases between. CDR1 and CDR2 from the germline V gene are WNHNN and SYGVQD (reference sequence). CDR3 size: 19 residues. The CDR3 DNA is TGCGCCAGCAGTGCCTACCTCCAGGGGGGACCAGCGAACACCGGGGAGCTGTTTTTT. Encoded protein: CASSAYLQGGPANTGELFF.

The rearrangement joins TRBV27 to TRBJ1-4; TRBD1 matches 7 bases. CDR3 length: 13 residues. Germline CDR1 MNHEY, CDR2 SMNVEV (reference sequence). V was pared by 5 bases and J by 8 bases, with 5 bases of the junction left unmatched. The CDR3 nucleotides are TGTGCCAGCAGTCTGACAGGGCTAGAAAAACTGTTTTTT. Translation: CASSLTGLEKLFF.

The rearrangement joins TRBV7-9 to TRBJ2-1, with D possibly TRBD2 on 6 matching bases. The CDR3 spans 13 residues. In germline, CDR1 is SEHNR, CDR2 FQNEAQ (reference sequence). V was clipped by 10 bases and J by 7 bases, with 17 bases between them. The CDR3 DNA reads TGTGCCATCATCCCGGGAGCGGGTAATGAGCAGTTCTTC. Residues: CAIIPGAGNEQFF.

The V call is TRBV7-8, the J call TRBJ1-4; possible D gene TRBD1, 5 bases. The CDR3 has 14 amino acids. Per germline, CDR1 SGHVS and CDR2 FQNEAQ. Trimming stripped 1 base from V and 7 bases from J, with 10 bases between. CDR3 residues: CASSLVRDSEKLFF. The CDR3 nucleotides are TGTGCCAGCAGCTTAGTCAGGGATTCTGAAAAACTGTTTTTT.

This clone was observed a handful of times. The CDR3 protein is CASPYIEGREYNEQFF. The CDR3 DNA reads as TGTGCCAGTCCTTATATTGAGGGGCGGGAATACAATGAGCAGTTCTTC. The gene calls are TRBV27 and TRBJ2-1; D perhaps matches TRBD2 (6 bases). This CDR3 has 16 residues. CDR1 MNHEY and CDR2 SMNVEV come from the germline V gene (reference sequence). V lost 9 bases and J lost 4, with 22 bases in between.

The rearrangement joins TRBV9 to TRBJ2-7; D might be TRBD2 (5 bases). With 4 bases removed from V and 6 bases from J, the gap between germline ends came to 11 bases. Germline V gene lookup returns CDR1 SGDLS and CDR2 YYNGEE. The CDR3 has 12 amino acids. The CDR3 DNA reads TGTGCCAGCAGCCCGGGATTCTCCGAGCAGTACTTC. This translates into CASSPGFSEQYF.

V gene TRBV11-2 combines with J gene TRBJ2-7, with D unresolved. CDR3 length equals 17 residues. The V end was cut by 3 bases, the J end by 3 bases, with 21 bases between. CDR1 and CDR2 (germline): SGHAT, FQNNGV. CDR3 region: CASSFPPPSRKDYEQYF. In nucleotides, the CDR3 is TGTGCCAGCAGCTTCCCCCCCCCGAGTAGGAAGGACTACGAGCAGTACTTC.

The V gene is TRBV19, the J gene TRBJ1-1; D not certain. Germline V gene lookup returns CDR1 LNHDA and CDR2 SQIVND (reference sequence). Trimming took off 3 bases at V and 6 bases at J, with 8 bases between the two ends. CDR3 size: 12 residues. This CDR3 reads CASSMTGAEAFF. The CDR3, as DNA: TGTGCCAGTAGTATGACCGGAGCTGAAGCTTTCTTT.

V usage is TRBV7-2 and J usage is TRBJ2-1; 8 nucleotides align to TRBD2. The germline CDR1 and CDR2 sequences are SGHTA and FQGNSA. Unmatched junction bases numbered 10, after V lost 5 bases and J lost 10 bases. This CDR3 is 14 amino acids long. CDR3 nucleotides: TGTGCCAGCAGCCCCGGGGGGGGAACCGGGGAGCAGTTCTTC. Amino acid sequence: CASSPGGGTGEQFF. Combining the CDR3 with reference TRBV7-2 and TRBJ2-1 gives the whole variable domain GAGVSQSPSNKVTEKGKDVELRCDPISGHTALYWYRQSLGQGLEFLIYFQGNSAPDKSGLPSDRFSAERTGGSVSTLTIQRTQQEDSAVYLCASSPGGGTGEQFFGPGTRLTVL.

The chain has TRBV10-3 and TRBJ2-3; TRBD2 matches 9 bases. Germline CDR1 ENHRY, CDR2 SYGVKD. This CDR3 is 17 amino acids long. With 4 bases clipped from V and 2 bases from J, the junction kept 10 bases outside the gene matches. CDR3 residues: CAISATGRGGLTDTQYF. The CDR3, as DNA: TGTGCCATCAGTGCGACTGGGCGGGGGGGCCTCACAGATACGCAGTATTTT.

This chain joins TRBV5-1 and TRBJ1-2, with 7 bases aligning to TRBD1. This CDR3 spans 16 amino acids. Germline assignment: CDR1 SGHRS and CDR2 YFSETQ. With V trimmed by 4 bases and J by 8 bases, 17 bases remained unmatched. The CDR3 reads CASSLLDRDSIRGYTF. Written as DNA, the CDR3 is TGCGCCAGCAGCCTCCTCGACAGGGACAGCATTAGGGGCTACACCTTC.

This clone has a single count. This chain links TRBV6-5 with TRBJ1-1; weak D call: TRBD1 (5 bases). Germline values: CDR1 MNHEY, CDR2 SVGAGI. This CDR3 region has 13 residues. The V gene lost 6 bases and the J gene lost 5 bases, with 13 bases spanning the gap. This CDR3 reads CASSPSGWTEAFF. CDR3 sequence (DNA): TGTGCCAGCAGCCCGTCAGGGTGGACTGAAGCTTTCTTT.

Only one count was recorded for this clone. The chain has TRBV6-6 and TRBJ1-2; no definite D call. The germline V gene has CDR1 MNHNY and CDR2 SVGAGI (reference sequence). This CDR3 contains 15 residues. V lost 5 bases, J lost 5 bases, and 18 bases lay in between. CDR3 protein: CASSTTLGSKYGYTF. CDR3 coding DNA: TGTGCCAGCAGTACAACCCTGGGATCGAAATATGGCTACACCTTC.

The chain couples TRBV1 to TRBJ2-7; the table's D gene call, TRBD1, was not cross checked with the DNA. TRBV1 is assigned pseudogene status. This CDR3 has 16 amino acids. The CDR3 DNA reads as TGCACCAGCAGCCATCGCAGGGGGACTTCCTCCTACGAGCAGTACTTC. It translates to CTSSHRRGTSSYEQYF.

The chain combines TRBV4-1 with TRBJ2-5; D gene uncertain. CDR3 size: 15 residues. V was clipped by 1 base and J by 5 bases, with 14 bases between them. In germline, CDR1 is MGHRA, CDR2 YSYEKL. CDR3 sequence: CASSQGRNPPETQYF. The CDR3 DNA follows: TGCGCCAGCAGCCAAGGTCGAAATCCTCCGGAGACCCAGTACTTC.

The CDR3 DNA is TGTGCCAGCAGCTCGTCGATTCCGGGACAGGGGGACTCACCCTACGAGCAGTACTTC. It is translated as CASSSSIPGQGDSPYEQYF. The J gene is TRBJ2-7, the V gene TRBV11-2; TRBD1 matches 11 bases. The germline gives CDR1 SGHAT, CDR2 FQNNGV. The J segment lost 2 bases and the V segment lost 4 bases, leaving 16 bases of the junction unmatched. This CDR3 spans 19 amino acids.

The rearrangement links TRBV7-9 to TRBJ2-1; TRBD2 is a possible D gene (5 bases). V gave up 2 bases and J gave up 3 bases, with 11 bases separating them. This CDR3 has 15 amino acids. CDR1 and CDR2 from the germline V gene are SEHNR and FQNEAQ (reference sequence). CDR3 coding DNA: TGTGCCAGCAGCTTATCGCTAGCCCACTACAATGAGCAGTTCTTC. Translation gives CASSLSLAHYNEQFF. Full variable domain (rest looked up from reference TRBV7-9 and TRBJ2-1): DTGVSQNPRHKITKRGQNVTFRCDPISEHNRLYWYRQTLGQGPEFLTYFQNEAQLEKSRLLSDRFSAERPKGSFSTLEIQRTEQGDSAMYLCASSLSLAHYNEQFFGPGTRLTVL.